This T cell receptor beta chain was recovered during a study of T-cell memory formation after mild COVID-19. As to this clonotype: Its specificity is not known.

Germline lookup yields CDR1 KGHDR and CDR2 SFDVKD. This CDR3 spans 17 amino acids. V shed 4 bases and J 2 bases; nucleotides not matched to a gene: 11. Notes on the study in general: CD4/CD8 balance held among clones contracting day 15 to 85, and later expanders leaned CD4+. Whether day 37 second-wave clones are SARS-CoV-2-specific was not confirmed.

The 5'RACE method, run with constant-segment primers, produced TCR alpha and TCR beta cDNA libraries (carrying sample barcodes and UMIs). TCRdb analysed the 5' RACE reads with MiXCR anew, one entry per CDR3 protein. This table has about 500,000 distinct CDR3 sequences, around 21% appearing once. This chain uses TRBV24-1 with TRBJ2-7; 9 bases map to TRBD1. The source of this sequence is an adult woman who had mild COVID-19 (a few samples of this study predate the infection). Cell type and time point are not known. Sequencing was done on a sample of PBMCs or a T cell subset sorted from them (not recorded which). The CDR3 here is CATSDRSPWTGAYEQYF. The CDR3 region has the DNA TGTGCCACCAGTGACAGAAGCCCCTGGACAGGGGCCTACGAGCAGTACTTC.